The 5 T cell receptor beta chains in this list originate from one sample, sequenced in a study of T cells in tumors after PD-1 blockade. Measured with immunoSEQ multiplex PCR; TCRdb has only the in-frame clones, and not every one. In the table there are over 12,000 clones, 82% of which are singletons. The starting material was PBMCs, obtained after anti-PD-1 treatment. These receptor sequences come from a human donor with basal cell carcinoma.

V usage is TRBV7-2 and J usage is TRBJ2-2, with a tentative D call TRBD1 (6 bases). V lost 2 bases and J 4 bases, leaving 8 bases between the germline ends. Per germline, CDR1 SGHTA and CDR2 FQGNSA. This CDR3 comprises 14 residues. CDR3 nucleotide sequence: TGTGCCAGCAGCTTAAGGGGGTCCACCGGGGAGCTGTTTTTT. It is translated as CASSLRGSTGELFF.

The J gene is TRBJ1-2, the V gene TRBV2; no definite D call. V was cut by 2 bases and J by 3 bases, with 7 bases left in between. The CDR3 is made up of 13 amino acids. Germline CDR1 SNHLY, CDR2 FYNNEI. CDR3 protein: CASSEKAYYGYTF. The CDR3 DNA sequence: TGTGCCAGCAGTGAAAAGGCCTACTATGGCTACACCTTC.

The chain employs TRBV5-6 and TRBJ2-5; D gene ambiguous. The V gene lost 0 bases and the J gene lost 5 bases, with 8 bases spanning the gap. The CDR3 is 13 amino acids. Germline CDR1 SGHDT, CDR2 YYEEEE. The CDR3 coding sequence is TGTGCCAGCAGCTTGGGGCAAAGGGAGACCCAGTACTTC. Translation gives CASSLGQRETQYF.

This clone turned up a few times. The V call is TRBV19, the J call TRBJ2-3; D possibly corresponds to TRBD1 (5 bases). Germline values: CDR1 LNHDA, CDR2 SQIVND (reference sequence). The CDR3 runs 14 residues. The V and J ends lost 6 bases and 2 bases respectively, with 12 bases between them. The CDR3 DNA reads as TGTGCCAGTAGCGCGACAGCCCACACAGATACGCAGTATTTT. This gives the protein CASSATAHTDTQYF.

The V gene is TRBV25-1, the J gene TRBJ2-7; no firm D call. With 3 bases removed from V and 2 bases from J, the gap between germline ends came to 5 bases. CDR1 and CDR2 from the germline V gene are MGHDK and SYGVNS. The CDR3 contains 12 residues. This CDR3 is CASSDGPYEQYF. CDR3 in DNA: TGTGCCAGCAGTGACGGACCCTACGAGCAGTACTTC.